This TCR beta chain is drawn from a study of cytomegalovirus exposure and HLA in healthy donors. Turning to the study itself: Within the Caucasian-associated ancestry cluster were 81% of the approximately 400 genotyped donors. The study's findings and limits: Some TCR beta chains (roughly 160 of them) were listed as cytomegalovirus-associated.

To note about this clone: The target antigen is unknown.

Amplification used 60 Vbeta primers and 13 Jbeta primers. Generated by immunoSEQ multiplex PCR, the TCRdb table keeps only in-frame clones and is missing some. The sample has about 53,000 clones. The CDR3 contains 14 residues. Between the trimmed V and J ends, which lost 4 bases and 1 base, there was a span of 5 bases. Germline V gene sequence: CDR1 MNHNS, CDR2 SASEGT. Sequencing used PBMCs. This TCR came from a woman aged 18-29 years in good health and CMV-seronegative. The genes are TRBV6-1 and TRBJ2-6; D is unresolved. Here the CDR3 reads CASSGLSGANVLTF. In nucleotides, the CDR3 is TGTGCCAGCAGTGGTCTGTCTGGGGCCAACGTCCTGACTTTC.